The next 11 T cell receptor beta chains were all read from a single sample in a study of blood T cell repertoires in COVID-19. Data came from immunoSEQ multiplex PCR; TCRdb stores just in-frame clones and leaves some out. The sample shows about 150,000 clones, 70% to 90% of them seen only once. Sequencing was done on a sample of peripheral blood. The receptors stem from a woman aged 60 to 75 with COVID-19, enrolled during active disease.

V and J are TRBV5-4 and TRBJ1-2; no clear D gene. The ends were cut back, 2 bases at V and 6 bases at J, with 11 bases in the middle. The CDR3 has 13 amino acids. Germline CDR1 is SGHNT and CDR2 is YYREEE (reference sequence). CDR3 region: CASSFVPVDGYTF. CDR3 bases: TGTGCCAGCAGCTTCGTTCCAGTTGATGGCTACACCTTC.

Only a few counts were recorded for this clone. V and J are TRBV6-5 and TRBJ2-7; D might be TRBD2 (5 bases). Germline CDR1 and CDR2: MNHEY and SVGAGI. V gave up 8 bases and J gave up 4 bases, with 18 bases separating them. The CDR3 is 14 amino acids. CDR3 loop: CASVTSGRAYEQYV. DNA for the CDR3: TGTGCCAGCGTAACGTCGGGAAGGGCTTACGAGCAGTACGTC.

The chain carries TRBV5-1 and TRBJ1-1; TRBD1 matches 8 bases. The CDR3 is made up of 14 amino acids. CDR1 is SGHRS, CDR2 YFSETQ, per germline. V shed 6 bases and J 3 bases; nucleotides not matched to a gene: 7. CDR3 loop: CASTRGRGDTEAFF. CDR3 DNA: TGCGCCAGCACCAGGGGGCGCGGGGACACTGAAGCTTTCTTT.

The chain uses TRBV14 and TRBJ1-2, with D perhaps matching TRBD1 (5 bases). V shed 0 bases and J shed 5 bases, with 13 bases lying between them. The CDR3 covers 15 residues. CDR1 is SGHDN and CDR2 is FVKESK in the germline V gene. As DNA, the CDR3 is TGTGCCAGCAGCCAAGACCCCAGGGCGATATATGGCTACACCTTC. This encodes CASSQDPRAIYGYTF.

The V and J genes are TRBV12-5 and TRBJ1-4; D call uncertain. Germline CDR1 is LGHNT and CDR2 is FRNRAP. Trimming removed 6 bases from V and 4 bases from J, with 15 bases in between. CDR3 length: 15 amino acids. The CDR3 spells CASGPGVGVNEKLFF. The CDR3 coding sequence is TGTGCTAGTGGCCCCGGGGTTGGCGTTAATGAAAAACTGTTTTTT.

The chain joins TRBV3-1 (or the pseudogene TRBV3-2) to TRBJ1-6, with D tentatively TRBD1 (5 bases). V lost 1 base to trimming and J lost 13 bases, with 8 bases between them. The CDR3 has 12 amino acids. Germline values: CDR1 LGHDT, CDR2 YNNKEL (reference sequence). The CDR3 is CASSQVRAPLHF. The CDR3 bases are TGTGCCAGCAGCCAAGTCAGGGCCCCCCTCCACTTT.

The table lists this clone with a few counts. V and J are TRBV2 and TRBJ1-2, with 9 positions matching TRBD1. The CDR3 contains 14 residues. The V gene end was trimmed by 3 bases and the J gene end by 8 bases; junction bases not matched to a gene: 7. The germline gives CDR1 SNHLY, CDR2 FYNNEI. CDR3 DNA: TGTGCCAGCAGTGACTTCACAGGGGGCTTAGGCTACACCTTC. This translates into CASSDFTGGLGYTF.

This clone was counted many times. The rearrangement links TRBV10-1 to TRBJ2-2; the D is unclear. CDR1 and CDR2 (germline): WNHNN, SYGVQD (reference sequence). V was pared by 6 bases and J by 5 bases, with 10 bases between. The CDR3 totals 13 residues. The CDR3 protein is CASRNSRTGELFF. CDR3 sequence (DNA): TGCGCCAGCAGAAATTCTAGGACCGGGGAGCTGTTTTTT.

J is TRBJ2-1 and V is TRBV7-2; 13 bases match TRBD2. Germline-derived CDR1 and CDR2 are SGHTA and FQGNSA. V lost 2 bases to trimming and J lost 5 bases; unmatched junction nucleotides: 3. The CDR3 sequence is 16 residues long. The CDR3 spells CASSLSGTSGNNEQFF. CDR3 nucleotide sequence: TGTGCCAGCAGCTTATCCGGGACTAGCGGGAACAATGAGCAGTTCTTC.

The chain combines TRBV27 with TRBJ1-6, with 10 bases matching TRBD1. The junction had 14 bases not matched to a gene; V was cut back by 5 bases and J by 7 bases. This CDR3 is built from 18 residues. CDR1 is MNHEY, CDR2 SMNVEV, per germline (reference sequence). The CDR3 loop reads CASSRTGGRGGINSPLHF. CDR3 coding DNA: TGTGCCAGCAGTCGGACAGGGGGAAGGGGCGGCATAAATTCACCCCTCCACTTT.

The CDR3 region has the DNA TGTGCCAGCAGCACGAGGTTCTCCGGGACTAGAGATAATGAGCAGTTCTTC. Its protein product is CASSTRFSGTRDNEQFF. The V and J genes are TRBV5-6 and TRBJ2-1; 8 nucleotides align to TRBD2. Germline CDR1 SGHDT, CDR2 YYEEEE. The CDR3 sequence is 17 residues long. V lost 4 bases and J lost 7; bases outside the gene matches: 16.